The entry that follows covers one T cell receptor beta chain sequence. The table lists this clone with a few counts. There is no known antigen for this receptor. Per-nucleotide qualities are absent, and no much larger clonotype sits a single base away. Other DNA sequences in the same sample also yield this CDR3. From each donor, a single peripheral blood sample of about 116 mL on average was drawn into heparinised tubes. A BD FACSAria II was used to sort naive, central memory, regulatory and stem cell-like memory CD4+ T cells with a panel that included CD45RO, CCR7, CD25, CD127, CD95 and CD27. Every sorted population had a purity above 95%. PBMCs were separated immediately by Lymphoprep density gradient centrifugation and were stained directly, without being cultured. So that batch effects would be minimized, each experiment stained and sorted samples in pairs, pairing one healthy donor with one patient.

The data stem from a study of beta chain features in type 1 diabetes listed by TCRdb under 2018. About the investigation overall: Mean age, gender distribution, total cell number and subset yield were not different between patients and healthy donors. Across all samples, around 99 million sorted cells were examined, and cell number per subset correlated strongly with RNA yield. The study compared the TCRB repertoires of sorted circulating CD4+ T cell subsets in recently diagnosed type 1 diabetes patients with those in matched healthy donors. Regulatory and stem cell-like memory subsets were obtained from only 8 patients and about eight healthy donors, while naive and central memory subsets were obtained from all 30 or so donors. Study-level results and caveats: Because small numbers of individuals were included in the HLA sub-analyses, any influence of HLA type on TCRB rearrangement was left unresolved. The naive, central memory and regulatory TCRB repertoires appeared to resemble one another more closely among patients than among healthy donors. Because cDNA was sequenced instead of genomic DNA, highly expressing activated cells could be over-represented, though the groups showed no difference in activation or CD3 levels. PCR might favor shorter templates, but patient and control samples were amplified and corrected together, so any skew would affect both groups equally. At VDJ recombination sites, patients with type 1 diabetes made fewer insertions and deleted more nucleotides, a pattern implying thymic rearrangement abnormalities. A moderate but significant shortening of TCRB CDR3 length was observed in type 1 diabetes patients in all four CD4+ subsets.

CDR1 MDHEN and CDR2 SYDVKM were looked up in the germline V gene. V and J are truncated by 3 bases and 1 base respectively, leaving an intervening sequence of 6 bases. The CDR3 numbers 13 residues from cysteine through phenylalanine. The kept DNA is CDR3 alone, 39 bases in frame from the first base. The entire amount of isolated RNA was reverse transcribed using the High Capacity cDNA Reverse Transcription Kit, so the sequenced TCRB transcripts were expressed ones. Deep immunoSEQ sequencing was applied to naive, central memory and regulatory T cell samples, giving an average of about 3.8 million total reads per sample. Sorted cells were lysed in RLT buffer, and RNA was extracted using DNase-treated RNeasy Micro or Mini kits according to cell number. To prevent cross-contamination, each cell subset was processed individually, whereas patient and healthy donor samples were processed jointly. Using the immunoSEQ multiplex PCR, TCRB sequences were amplified from cDNA into 87-bp fragments spanning the CDR3 region. Amplicons were sequenced on the Illumina HiSeq platform. In the source study's methods: PCR bias was corrected computationally using synthetic template baselines, and reads within Hamming distance 2 were collapsed, with unmergeable singletons discarded. Reads were aligned against IMGT to assign V, D and J genes, CDR3 length and insertions or deletions at six rearrangement sites. Clonotype counts were normalized to sorted cell number within each subset before computing true diversity and Gini coefficients with the tcR R package. The overlap coefficient, calculated on TCRB nucleotide sequences, was used to quantify repertoire sharing. As a proxy for the pre-selection repertoire, out-of-frame TCRB sequences from naive cells were analyzed. This is the immuneACCESS table as TCRdb keeps it, with only in-frame sequences that have V and J called. A part of the clones is gone; compared with another copy, unresolved V genes explain less than half, and the rest is unexplained. The DNA was the basis for D and trimming; V, J and clone size are from that table. The sample includes hundreds of thousands of clones, with around 12% observed a single time. The top ten hold approximately 0.015% of the sample.

The clonotype was recovered from a man aged 18 to 29 in good health. The sequencing sample was made of naive CD4+ T cells from blood. What this sample's cell subset or site label stands for: true naive CD4+ T cells. The sequence links TRBV28 to TRBJ2-5; TRBD1 could be the D gene, as 5 bases match. The CDR3 reads as follows: CASSLGRQETQYF. The bases read TGTGCCAGCAGTTTGGGGCGCCAAGAGACCCAGTACTTC.